The present TCR beta chain was sequenced within a study of T cell changes during pregnancy in multiple sclerosis. Sequencing used immunoSEQ multiplex PCR; TCRdb keeps in-frame clones, though not all of them. This table holds roughly 40,000 clones, around nine tenths found once. V lost 0 bases and J 1 base, leaving 6 bases between the germline ends. Germline lookup yields CDR1 ENHRY and CDR2 SYGVKD. The CDR3 sequence is 14 residues long. This chain connects TRBV10-3 to TRBJ1-1; D may be TRBD1 (6 bases). The TCR was taken from a female donor in good health, enrolled as a control in a pregnancy study. The sequences come from CD4+ T cells from peripheral blood mononuclear cells, collected in the first trimester of pregnancy. The CDR3 spells CAISESTGNTEAFF. CDR3 coding DNA: TGTGCCATCAGTGAGTCGACAGGGAACACTGAAGCTTTCTTT.